These 15 T cell receptor beta chains were all obtained from the same sample, sequenced in a study of molecular identifiers for immune sequencing clone quantification. TCRdb reprocessed the PCR reads with MiXCR, giving one entry per CDR3 protein. The table has some 580,000 distinct CDR3 sequences, about 25% seen once; the top ten hold around 0.78%. The sequenced sample consisted of naive CD8+ T cells from blood, with Jurkat cell RNA spiked in. Subset defined: FACS-sorted CD8+CD4-CCR7+CD45RA+ naive T cells. These TCRs come from a human donor in good health. Some libraries in this study had Jurkat cell RNA spiked in.

This clonotype was counted at least ten times. The chain links TRBV5-6 to TRBJ2-7; no clear D gene. From germline, CDR1 is SGHDT and CDR2 YYEEEE. Trimming pared 0 bases from V and 2 bases from J, leaving 12 bases between. This CDR3 spans 15 amino acids. CDR3 DNA: TGTGCCAGCAGCTTGGATAGTGGGGTAGCCTACGAGCAGTACTTC. This sequence encodes CASSLDSGVAYEQYF.

The J gene is TRBJ1-2, the V gene TRBV4-1; a possible D gene is TRBD1 (5 bases). In germline, CDR1 is MGHRA, CDR2 YSYEKL. Trimming shortened V by 1 base and J by 6 bases, and 9 bases separated the two germline ends. CDR3 length: 13 residues. CDR3 region: CASSQVGDDGYTF. As DNA, the CDR3 is TGCGCCAGCAGCCAAGTAGGGGATGATGGCTACACCTTC.

The chain joins TRBV9 to TRBJ2-6, with TRBD1 identical over 7 bases. Germline V gene data show CDR1 as SGDLS and CDR2 as YYNGEE. V was clipped by 0 bases and J by 0 bases; unmatched bases: 6. This CDR3 has 18 residues. Written as DNA, the CDR3 is TGTGCCAGCAGCGTAGGAGGGACAGCTCTCTCTGGGGCCAACGTCCTGACTTTC. Its protein product is CASSVGGTALSGANVLTF.

This clonotype has a handful of counts. The chain has TRBV23-1 and TRBJ2-2; 9 bases are a match to TRBD2. TRBV23-1 is designated an ORF whose function remains uncertain. The CDR3 spans 18 residues. V shed 1 base and J 3 bases; nucleotides not matched to a gene: 9. The chain's CDR3 is CASSQFWREGEYTGELFF. CDR3 DNA sequence: TGCGCCAGCAGTCAATTTTGGCGGGAGGGCGAGTACACCGGGGAGCTGTTTTTT.

Ten or more counts support this clonotype. The chain recombines TRBV6-1 with TRBJ1-1, with D unresolved. Germline V gene data show CDR1 as MNHNS and CDR2 as SASEGT. V was shortened by 3 bases and J by 4 bases, with 12 bases between the two germline ends. The CDR3 is made up of 14 amino acids. The CDR3 sequence: CASSDTPAVTEAFF. The CDR3 nucleotides read TGTGCCAGCAGTGACACCCCAGCGGTCACTGAAGCTTTCTTT.

The chain carries TRBV18 and TRBJ1-1; TRBD1 matches 8 bases. The CDR3 is 16 amino acids. The V gene end was trimmed by 4 bases and the J gene end by 0 bases; junction bases not matched to a gene: 7. Germline V gives CDR1 KGHSH, CDR2 LQKENI. The chain's CDR3 is CASSLGTGDMNTEAFF. CDR3 coding DNA: TGTGCCAGCTCACTCGGGACAGGCGATATGAACACTGAAGCTTTCTTT.

Turning to this clonotype: This may be a read error, as it is one base from a much larger clone. The gene calls are TRBV28 and TRBJ2-7; 7 bases match TRBD2. The CDR3 covers 17 residues. The germline CDR1 and CDR2 sequences are MDHEN and SYDVKM. CDR3 sequence: CASSQGRGETITYVQYF. The CDR3 DNA is TGTGCCAGCAGTCAGGGCCGGGGGGAAACCATAACCTACGTGCAGTACTTC. The full variable domain, rest sourced from reference TRBV28 and TRBJ2-7, is DVKVTQSSRYLVKRTGEKVFLECVQDMDHENMFWYRQDPGLGLRLIYFSYDVKMKEKGDIPEGYSVSREKKERFSLILESASTNQTSMYLCASSQGRGETITYVQYFGPGTRLTVT.

This clonotype has a handful of counts. The chain is built from TRBV29-1 and TRBJ2-7, with D possibly being TRBD1 or TRBD2 (5 bases each). The CDR3 has 12 residues. CDR1 is SQVTM and CDR2 is ANQGSEA in the germline V gene. V lost 4 bases and J 2 bases, leaving 9 bases between the germline ends. CDR3 coding DNA: TGCAGCGTTGTCCTGGGACCCTACGAGCAGTACTTC. Translating gives CSVVLGPYEQYF.

This clonotype showed up many times. The V gene is TRBV14, the J gene TRBJ1-1; weak D call: TRBD1 (5 bases). V lost 4 bases, J lost 1 base, and 13 bases lay in between. This CDR3 comprises 15 residues. Germline V gene data show CDR1 as SGHDN and CDR2 as FVKESK. DNA of the CDR3: TGTGCCAGCAGCCCTTCACAGGAGTCGAACACTGAAGCTTTCTTT. Protein sequence: CASSPSQESNTEAFF.

This clonotype was seen a few times. V gene TRBV13 combines with J gene TRBJ1-1, with TRBD1 identical over 7 bases. Germline values: CDR1 PRHDT, CDR2 FYEKMQ (reference sequence). This CDR3 contains 14 residues. J was trimmed by 4 bases and V by 5 bases; bases with no gene match: 7. The CDR3 nucleotides are TGTGCCAGCAGCCGCCACAGGGGCGGCACTGAAGCTTTCTTT. It is translated as CASSRHRGGTEAFF.

As to this clonotype: Since a much larger clone is just one base distant, this may be a read error. The CDR3, as DNA: TGTGCCAGCAGTTACTCACACCTTAACACAGATACGCAGTATTTT. This gives the protein CASSYSHLNTDTQYF. The gene calls are TRBV6-5 and TRBJ2-3; D not certain. The CDR3 runs to 15 residues. Germline V gives CDR1 MNHEY, CDR2 SVGAGI. The ends were cut back, 0 bases at V and 2 bases at J, with 9 bases in the middle.

The J gene is TRBJ1-3, the V gene TRBV5-1; 8 bases match TRBD1. The V and J ends lost 4 bases and 3 bases, in that order; junction bases with no gene match: 6. The V gene's germline CDR1 is SGHRS and CDR2 YFSETQ. The CDR3 is 15 residues long. The CDR3 nucleotides are TGCGCCAGCAGCAGTCAGGGGGCTTATGGAAACACCATATATTTT. It codes for CASSSQGAYGNTIYF.

As regards this clonotype: One base away lies a much larger clone, so this may be a sequencing read error. The chain links TRBV6-2 or TRBV6-3 to TRBJ2-3; the D is unclear. The CDR3 has 13 amino acids. Per germline, CDR1 MNHEY and CDR2 SVGEGT. CDR3 sequence reads: CAISYYPLDTQYF. In nucleotides, the CDR3 is TGTGCCATCAGTTACTACCCTCTAGATACGCAGTATTTT.

This clonotype was recorded at least ten times. The chain couples TRBV29-1 to TRBJ2-2; 10 nucleotides align to TRBD2. The CDR3 is 14 amino acids. The V segment lost 4 bases and the J segment 4 bases; nucleotides outside the gene matches: 3. Germline CDR1 is SQVTM and CDR2 is ANQGSEA. The CDR3 sequence is CSVVAGGFTGELFF. The CDR3 nucleotides read TGCAGCGTTGTAGCGGGAGGATTCACCGGGGAGCTGTTTTTT.

Turning to this clonotype: A much larger clonotype is one base distant, so this may be a read error. The V call is TRBV6-6, the J call TRBJ2-4; 8 nucleotides agree with TRBD2. Germline V gene lookup returns CDR1 MNHNY and CDR2 SVGAGI (reference sequence). Germline trimming cut 3 bases from V and 0 bases from J; bases unmatched to any gene: 13. This CDR3 is 19 amino acids long. The CDR3 loop reads CASSYPNGGAGLAKNIQYF. The DNA for the CDR3 is TGTGCCAGCAGTTATCCTAACGGGGGGGCCGGTTTAGCCAAAAACATTCAGTACTTC.